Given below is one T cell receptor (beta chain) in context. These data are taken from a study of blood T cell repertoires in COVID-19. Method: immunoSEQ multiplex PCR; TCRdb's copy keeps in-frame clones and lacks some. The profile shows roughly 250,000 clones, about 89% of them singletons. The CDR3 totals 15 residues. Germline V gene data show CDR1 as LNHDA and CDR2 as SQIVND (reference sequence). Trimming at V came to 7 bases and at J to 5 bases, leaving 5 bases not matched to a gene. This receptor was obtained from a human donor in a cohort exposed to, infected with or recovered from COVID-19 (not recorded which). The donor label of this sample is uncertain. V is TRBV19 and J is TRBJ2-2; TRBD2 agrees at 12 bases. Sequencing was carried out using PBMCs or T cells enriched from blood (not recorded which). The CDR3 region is CASTLGTSGTGELFF. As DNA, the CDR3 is TGTGCCAGTACCCTAGGGACTAGCGGGACCGGGGAGCTGTTTTTT.